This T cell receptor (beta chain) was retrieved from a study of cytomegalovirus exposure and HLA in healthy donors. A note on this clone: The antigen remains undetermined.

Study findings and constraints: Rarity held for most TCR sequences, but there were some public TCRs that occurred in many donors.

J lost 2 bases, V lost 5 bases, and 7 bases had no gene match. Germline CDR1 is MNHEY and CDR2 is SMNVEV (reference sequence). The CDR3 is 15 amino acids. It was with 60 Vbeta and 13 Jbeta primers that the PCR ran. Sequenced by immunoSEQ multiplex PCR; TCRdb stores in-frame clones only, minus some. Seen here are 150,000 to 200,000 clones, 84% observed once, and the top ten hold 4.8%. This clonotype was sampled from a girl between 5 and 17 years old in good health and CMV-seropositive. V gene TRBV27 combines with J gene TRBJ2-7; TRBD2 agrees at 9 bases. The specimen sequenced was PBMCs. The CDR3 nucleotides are TGTGCCAGCAGTCCCAAGGCGGGGGGGGCCTACGAGCAGTACTTC. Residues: CASSPKAGGAYEQYF.